This TCR beta chain was sequenced in a study of response to subunit inactivated influenza vaccine. Overall study results and limits: Authors suggested each seasonal influenza vaccination recruits few new T cells.

The ends were cut back, 5 bases at V and 5 bases at J, with 19 bases in the middle. This CDR3 has 15 amino acids. Looked up from germline, CDR1 is SGHRS and CDR2 is YFSETQ. A single record per CDR3 protein comes from TCRdb applying MiXCR to the RT-PCR reads. The table has around 790,000 distinct CDR3 sequences, less than 25% seen once; the top ten hold about 10%. Comment on this clonotype: The antigen is not known.

The genes are TRBV5-1 and TRBJ2-5; D perhaps matches TRBD1 (6 bases). The input for sequencing was PBMCs from blood, taken roughly 5 days after vaccination. The receptor's source is a man aged 50-59 years who received an inactivated influenza vaccine. The CDR3 spells CASRPGQSIRETQYF. CDR3 bases: TGCGCCAGCAGACCAGGACAGTCGATTAGGGAGACCCAGTACTTC. Together with reference TRBV5-1 and TRBJ2-5, the CDR3 gives the full variable domain: KAGVTQTPRYLIKTRGQQVTLSCSPISGHRSVSWYQQTPGQGLQFLFEYFSETQRNKGNFPGRFSGRQFSNSRSEMNVSTLELGDSALYLCASRPGQSIRETQYFGPGTRLLVL.